This T cell receptor beta chain derives from a study of response to subunit inactivated influenza vaccine. About this clonotype: The antigen is undetermined.

Germline V lookup: CDR1 SGHRS, CDR2 YFSETQ. Germline trimming cut 0 bases from V and 7 bases from J; bases unmatched to any gene: 8. The length of the CDR3 is 15 residues. In TCRdb, the RT-PCR reads were re-called with MiXCR into one record per CDR3 protein. In the table there are 600,000 to 850,000 distinct CDR3 sequences, 14% of which are singletons. Study-level points and caveats: The authors offered the suggestion that each seasonal influenza vaccination recruits few new T cells.

This clonotype was obtained from a man aged 50 or older who received an inactivated influenza vaccine. The chain has TRBV5-1 and TRBJ2-7, with 9 bases fitting TRBD1. Sequenced here: PBMCs from blood, sampled around 15 days before vaccination. The CDR3 nucleotides are TGCGCCAGCAGCTTGGAAACAGGGGGCGCGAGGGAGCAGTACTTC. This encodes CASSLETGGAREQYF.